Listed below are T cell receptor beta chains from one sample, sequenced in a study of T cells in Graves' hyperthyroidism and ophthalmopathy. MiXCR, applied by TCRdb to the multiplex PCR reads, yields one record per CDR3 protein. Altogether 610,000 or so distinct CDR3 sequences are present, about half being singletons, with the ten largest covering around 7.7%. The sample taken for sequencing was peripheral blood or thyroid tissue (not recorded which). Receptors were obtained from a woman aged 18 to 35 with Graves' hyperthyroidism. Both conserved end residues are part of each CDR3. The D gene is left open where the match is weak. Expanded clones are given a class, and other clones once, few, many or no size at all.

clone_size,j_call,v_call,d_call,cdr3_nt,cdr3_aa
-,TRBJ1-5,TRBV20-1,-,TGCAGTGCTAGAAGCGCCGACAGTAGCAATCAGCCCCAGCATTTT,CSARSADSSNQPQHF
few,TRBJ2-1,TRBV14,TRBD2,TGTGCCAGCAGCCAAGACGGGACTACCTACAATGAGCAGTTCTTC,CASSQDGTTYNEQFF
-,TRBJ1-2,TRBV7-9,-,TGTGCCAGCAGCCCCCTTATAAGGGACTATGGCTACACCTTC,CASSPLIRDYGYTF
many,TRBJ2-7,TRBV5-6,-,TGTGCCAGCAGACTTTGGTCGCGGTACTACGAGCAGTACTTC,CASRLWSRYYEQYF
many,TRBJ1-2,TRBV12-3/TRBV12-4,-,TGTGCCAGCAGTTTGTCGGACAGCGCTAACTATGGCTACACCTTC,CASSLSDSANYGYTF
many,TRBJ1-1,TRBV7-2,-,TGTGCCAGCAGCTTAGGCCAGCAGAACACTGAAGCTTTCTTT,CASSLGQQNTEAFF
-,TRBJ2-1,TRBV20-1,TRBD2,TGCAGTGCTAGAGATTGGACTAGCGACCTCTCCTACAATGAGCAGTTCTTC,CSARDWTSDLSYNEQFF
many,TRBJ2-7,TRBV7-9,TRBD1,TGTGCCAGCAGCTTTATGACAGGGGGGACCTACGAGCAGTACTTC,CASSFMTGGTYEQYF
-,TRBJ2-6,TRBV12-3/TRBV12-4,TRBD1,TGTGCCAGCGTGACAGGGCTCCCTGGGGCCAACGTCCTGACTTTC,CASVTGLPGANVLTF
few,TRBJ2-7,TRBV29-1,TRBD2,TGCAGCTGGCTAGCGGTCCAACCCAGCGAGCAGTACTTC,CSWLAVQPSEQYF
-,TRBJ1-6,TRBV7-2,TRBD1,TGTGCCAGCAGCCCAACAGGGGGGTATAATTCACCCCCCCACTTT,CASSPTGGYNSPPHF
few,TRBJ2-7,TRBV27,-,TGTGCCAGCAGTTCCCCCGGACGAACCGCCTACGAGCAGTACTTC,CASSSPGRTAYEQYF
few,TRBJ2-5,TRBV19,-,TGTGCCAGTAGCTTTGGAGGGGGCCGAGAGACCCAGTACTTC,CASSFGGGRETQYF
many,TRBJ2-5,TRBV6-5,-,TGTGCCAGCAGCCAGTCGGACAGACAAGAGACCCAGTACTTC,CASSQSDRQETQYF